This paragraph reports one T cell receptor (beta chain). Sequencing used immunoSEQ multiplex PCR; TCRdb keeps in-frame clones, though not all of them. Among some 120,000 clones listed, 92% were seen once. The entry originates in a study of T cell responses to AZD1222 COVID-19 vaccine. This receptor was identified in an adult in good health. Specimen: peripheral blood, collected on day 0 of AZD1222 vaccination.

This CDR3 reads CASSLALTSGSYEQYF. The CDR3 DNA reads as TGTGCCAGCAGCTTAGCGCTGACGAGCGGGAGCTACGAGCAGTACTTC. This chain uses TRBV7-6 with TRBJ2-7; 8 positions match TRBD2. V dropped 0 bases and J dropped 3; count of bases not matched to a gene: 7. This CDR3 spans 16 amino acids. Germline CDR1 is SGHVS and CDR2 is FNYEAQ.